Here is one T cell receptor (beta chain) with its context. A multiplex PCR was run with 60 Vbeta primers and 13 Jbeta primers. Sequencing was performed with immunoSEQ multiplex PCR; in TCRdb, only in-frame clones are kept and a portion is missing. Among about 170,000 clones, roughly 80% were seen once, and the ten largest hold around 0.91%. The data belong to a study of cytomegalovirus exposure and HLA in healthy donors. Germline V gene sequence: CDR1 SGDLS, CDR2 YYNGEE. This CDR3 region has 18 residues. The ends were cut back, 0 bases at V and 3 bases at J, with 18 bases in the middle. Sequenced: PBMCs. This TCR came from a girl aged 2 to 10 in good health and CMV-seropositive. This rearrangement joins TRBV9 to TRBJ2-2; TRBD2 is a possible D gene (5 bases). In DNA form, the CDR3 reads TGTGCCAGCAGCGTAGATACCAGAGGGAGTTGGTACACCGGGGAGCTGTTTTTT. Protein sequence: CASSVDTRGSWYTGELFF. Based on the CDR3 plus reference TRBV9 and TRBJ2-2, the full variable domain is DSGVTQTPKHLITATGQRVTLRCSPRSGDLSVYWYQQSLDQGLQFLIQYYNGEERAKGNILERFSAQQFPDLHSELNLSSLELGDSALYFCASSVDTRGSWYTGELFFGEGSRLTVL.